This T cell receptor (beta chain) was captured in a study of siplizumab effects on memory and regulatory T cells. Assayed TCR templates numbered some 9.3 x 10^4 for each sample. Produced via immunoSEQ multiplex PCR; TCRdb's table is partial and in-frame only. The data hold around 100,000 clones, with around 94% observed a single time. Study results and caveats: No assignable naive or memory phenotype existed for roughly 80-97% of proliferating CD4+ or CD8+ clones. With siplizumab, mappable alloreactive CD4+ clones averaged about 70% Treg-derived, versus 25% to 30% in controls. Apparently more diverse than memory cells, naive T cells also seemed major alloresponse contributors.

This clone has a single count. Its antigen is unidentified. CDR3 size: 14 residues. Germline V lookup: CDR1 MNHEY, CDR2 SVGAGI. V lost 6 bases to trimming and J lost 5 bases; unmatched junction nucleotides: 7. Source material: non-Treg CD4+ T cells sorted from blood. This rearrangement joins TRBV6-5 to TRBJ2-7, with 10 nucleotides matching TRBD2. The receptor comes from a human donor in good health. CDR3 in DNA: TGTGCCAGCAGGTCTAGCGGGAGCATCAACGAGCAGTACTTC. Encoded protein: CASRSSGSINEQYF.